These 30 T cell receptor beta chains originate from one sample sequenced in a study of T cells in Graves' hyperthyroidism and ophthalmopathy. The source material, RNA transcripts, was used to amplify TCR beta CDR3 regions. The primer set for the first-round RT-PCR of the TCR CDR3 was HTBI. TCRdb passed the multiplex PCR reads through MiXCR, listing each CDR3 protein once. The sample has a few hundred thousand distinct CDR3 sequences; 40% to 55% are singletons. The sample was peripheral blood or thyroid tissue (not recorded which). Receptor source: a woman aged 18 to 35 with Graves' hyperthyroidism.

CDR3 protein: CASSYSGARFYEQYF. CDR3 nucleotides: TGTGCCAGCAGTTACTCGGGTGCCCGATTCTACGAGCAGTACTTC. The rearrangement uses TRBV25-1 and TRBJ2-7; no reliable D call. From germline, CDR1 is MGHDK and CDR2 SYGVNS. Trimming removed 5 bases from V and 3 bases from J, with 17 bases in between. This CDR3 is 15 amino acids long.

As concerns this clonotype: This may arise from a read error, as a much more abundant clone is one base away. J is TRBJ1-5 and V is TRBV10-3; D perhaps matches TRBD1 (5 bases). From germline, CDR1 is ENHRY and CDR2 SYGVKD. The CDR3 spans 17 residues. The V and J ends lost 3 bases and 1 base respectively, with 16 bases between them. Here the CDR3 DNA reads TGTGCCATCAGTGATCGGGGGAAAGAGGGGAGCAATCAGCCCCAGCATTTT. This encodes CAISDRGKEGSNQPQHF.

V is TRBV7-8 and J is TRBJ2-5, with no clear D. Germline lookup yields CDR1 SGHVS and CDR2 FQNEAQ. This CDR3 is 11 amino acids long. The V and J ends lost 6 bases and 13 bases respectively, with 15 bases between them. This CDR3 reads CASRKTVSSYF. In DNA, the CDR3 is TGTGCCAGCAGAAAGACCGTGTCGTCGTACTTC.

The chain has TRBV10-3 and TRBJ1-2, with TRBD1 matching 7 bases. The J segment lost 1 base and the V segment lost 0 bases, leaving 2 bases of the junction unmatched. Germline V gene lookup returns CDR1 ENHRY and CDR2 SYGVKD. This CDR3 is 15 amino acids long. The CDR3 protein is CAISESGQYNYGYTF. CDR3 nucleotide sequence: TGTGCCATCAGTGAGTCGGGACAGTATAACTATGGCTACACCTTC.

This chain joins TRBV20-1 and TRBJ2-7, with a tentative D call TRBD2 (6 bases). The CDR3 consists of 15 residues. Trimming shortened V by 3 bases and J by 1 base, and 16 bases separated the two germline ends. Germline loops: CDR1 DFQATT, CDR2 SNEGSKA (reference sequence). In DNA, the CDR3 is TGCAGTGCTAGCGGGCTAGGGAGGAAATCCTACGAGCAGTACTTC. It codes for CSASGLGRKSYEQYF.

This clonotype was detected ten times or more. The chain couples TRBV7-2 to TRBJ2-7; no definite D call. CDR1 is SGHTA and CDR2 is FQGNSA in the germline V gene. Trimming left V 3 bases short and J 3 bases short, with 6 bases between. CDR3 length: 12 residues. The CDR3 is CASSFKGYEQYF. Written as DNA, the CDR3 is TGTGCCAGCAGCTTCAAGGGCTACGAGCAGTACTTC.

About this clonotype itself: One junction end disagrees with the germline gene, perhaps due to a read error. J is TRBJ1-1 and V is TRBV24-1, with unresolved D. The V gene's germline CDR1 is KGHDR and CDR2 SFDVKD. The CDR3 is 16 amino acids. CDR3 nucleotide sequence: TGTGCCAGCAGTTTTTCCGGCACGGGGATGAACACTGAAGCTTTCTTT. Encoded protein: CASSFSGTGMNTEAFF.

Notes on this clonotype: This likely traces to a read error, being one base from a far larger clone. The CDR3 loop reads CASSVGQPYEQYF. DNA of the CDR3: TGTGCCAGCAGCGTAGGTCAGCCCTACGAGCAGTACTTC. V is TRBV9 and J is TRBJ2-7, with unresolved D. V lost 0 bases to trimming and J lost 2 bases, with 6 bases between them. The V gene's germline CDR1 is SGDLS and CDR2 YYNGEE. CDR3 length: 13 amino acids.

There are a few counts of this clonotype. The CDR3 nucleotides are TGTGCCAGTAGTATAGATCGGCAGGCCCCGAACACTGAAGCTTTCTTT. Translating it yields CASSIDRQAPNTEAFF. The chain couples TRBV19 to TRBJ1-1, with D unresolved. This CDR3 has 16 amino acids. Germline assignment: CDR1 LNHDA and CDR2 SQIVND (reference sequence). The ends were cut back, 0 bases at V and 1 base at J, with 12 bases in the middle. Complete variable domain (other parts from reference TRBV19 and TRBJ1-1): DGGITQSPKYLFRKEGQNVTLSCEQNLNHDAMYWYRQDPGQGLRLIYYSQIVNDFQKGDIAEGYSVSREKKESFPLTVTSAQKNPTAFYLCASSIDRQAPNTEAFFGQGTRLTVV.

The chain couples TRBV25-1 to TRBJ1-2; possibly TRBD1 for D (6 bases). CDR3 length: 14 amino acids. The V gene lost 11 bases and the J gene lost 4 bases, with 20 bases spanning the gap. Germline values: CDR1 MGHDK, CDR2 SYGVNS. The CDR3: CAWTTDSDGYGYTF. DNA for the CDR3: TGTGCCTGGACCACGGACAGCGATGGCTATGGCTACACCTTC.

The chain employs TRBV2 and TRBJ2-5, with TRBD1 matching 10 bases. The CDR3 is 15 amino acids. Trimming took 6 bases from V and 0 from J; bases not matched to a gene: 4. The V gene's germline CDR1 is SNHLY and CDR2 FYNNEI. The chain's CDR3 is CASSRQGANQETQYF. The CDR3 DNA reads as TGTGCCAGCAGCCGACAGGGGGCGAACCAAGAGACCCAGTACTTC.

This clonotype is a singleton in its sample. This chain links TRBV20-1 with TRBJ2-7, with unresolved D. This CDR3 has 13 residues. V was clipped by 2 bases and J by 3 bases, with 11 bases between them. Germline V gene lookup returns CDR1 DFQATT and CDR2 SNEGSKA (reference sequence). This chain's CDR3 is CSARFTRDYEQYF. The DNA of the CDR3 is TGCAGTGCTAGATTTACGAGAGACTACGAGCAGTACTTC.

For this clonotype: A much larger clone is a single base away; this may be a read error. The chain links TRBV10-3 to TRBJ1-4, with a possible D match to TRBD1 (6 bases). This CDR3 comprises 17 residues. Trimming took 2 bases from V and 0 from J, leaving 13 bases between them. Germline lookup yields CDR1 ENHRY and CDR2 SYGVKD. CDR3 nucleotide sequence: TGTGCCATCAGTGAGGAACAGGGCCCTGCAACTAATGAAAAACTGTTTTTT. This encodes CAISEEQGPATNEKLFF.

Concerning this clonotype itself: A much larger clonotype is one base distant, so this may be a read error. This chain joins TRBV24-1 and TRBJ2-2, with TRBD2 as a possible D gene (6 bases). V was cut by 9 bases and J by 4 bases, with 11 bases left in between. This CDR3 is built from 13 residues. Germline V gene data show CDR1 as KGHDR and CDR2 as SFDVKD. CDR3 in DNA: TGTGCCACCGTCCAGACTAGCACCGGGGAGCTGTTTTTT. Its translation is CATVQTSTGELFF.

The chain combines TRBV29-1 with TRBJ1-2; D is undetermined. The CDR3 is 11 amino acids. CDR1 is SQVTM and CDR2 is ANQGSEA in the germline V gene. Trimming pared 8 bases from V and 4 bases from J, leaving 11 bases between. The CDR3 DNA is TGCAGCTTCCAGGTTACCTATGGCTACACCTTC. Translation: CSFQVTYGYTF.

The V call is TRBV20-1, the J call TRBJ1-2; 11 bases are shared with TRBD1. This CDR3 contains 16 residues. V lost 0 bases to trimming and J lost 4 bases; unmatched junction nucleotides: 7. From germline, CDR1 is DFQATT and CDR2 SNEGSKA (reference sequence). CDR3 sequence: CSARDLRTGGSYGYTF. CDR3 sequence (DNA): TGCAGTGCTAGAGATCTTAGGACAGGGGGCAGCTATGGCTACACCTTC.

This clonotype showed up just a few times. V and J are TRBV19 and TRBJ1-1; a possible D gene is TRBD1 (5 bases). Trimming pared 10 bases from V and 6 bases from J, leaving 18 bases between. This CDR3 is built from 13 residues. The germline gives CDR1 LNHDA, CDR2 SQIVND (reference sequence). The CDR3 nucleotides read TGTGCCACTTGGGGCCGGGGGGTGCCTGAAGCTTTCTTT. Residues: CATWGRGVPEAFF.

Many counts were recorded for this clonotype. V is TRBV24-1 and J is TRBJ2-5; D gene uncertain. Germline V gene sequence: CDR1 KGHDR, CDR2 SFDVKD. V was shortened by 5 bases and J by 2 bases, with 17 bases between the two germline ends. This CDR3 is 16 amino acids long. This chain's CDR3 is CATSGSPSAEQETQYF. The CDR3 DNA reads TGTGCCACCAGTGGATCTCCGTCGGCAGAACAAGAGACCCAGTACTTC.

V and J are TRBV7-8 and TRBJ2-5; the match to TRBD2 covers 9 bases. The CDR3 covers 16 residues. Trimming cost V 5 bases and J 2 bases; bases outside gene matches: 9. CDR1 and CDR2 from the germline V gene are SGHVS and FQNEAQ. The CDR3 DNA follows: TGTGCCAGCAGCCAAGTTGGGACTAGCAGTCAAGAGACCCAGTACTTC. Translating it yields CASSQVGTSSQETQYF.

This clonotype was seen ten or more times. V gene TRBV7-9 combines with J gene TRBJ2-5; a possible D gene is TRBD1 (6 bases). Trimming removed 6 bases from V and 4 bases from J, with 9 bases in between. CDR1 is SEHNR, CDR2 FQNEAQ, per germline (reference sequence). The CDR3 runs to 12 residues. Here the CDR3 reads CASRDSIETQYF. In DNA, the CDR3 is TGTGCCAGCAGGGACAGTATAGAGACCCAGTACTTC.

The V and J genes are TRBV2 and TRBJ2-7; 10 bases are a match to TRBD1. TRBJ2-1 explains the end of the DNA better; the J call may be wrong. This CDR3 region has 13 residues. Germline V lookup: CDR1 SNHLY, CDR2 FYNNEI. The CDR3 DNA sequence: TGTGCCAGCAGCGGGACAGGGGTGGGTGAGCAGTTCTTC. As protein: CASSGTGVGEQFF.

This chain connects TRBV2 to TRBJ2-7; D ambiguous. Near its end, the DNA agrees better with TRBJ2-1, so the J call may be wrong. CDR3 length equals 16 residues. In germline, CDR1 is SNHLY, CDR2 FYNNEI. The CDR3 spells CASSEAIYGTYNEQFF. In DNA, the CDR3 is TGTGCCAGCAGTGAAGCTATTTACGGAACCTACAATGAGCAGTTCTTC.

The rearrangement joins TRBV7-9 to TRBJ1-1; TRBD1 might be the D (5 bases). Germline V lookup: CDR1 SEHNR, CDR2 FQNEAQ (reference sequence). Deletions cut 4 bases from V and 9 bases from J, with 18 bases between. This CDR3 is built from 14 residues. The CDR3 coding sequence is TGTGCCAGCAGCTCGAGAGGCGGGGCGCGGAAAGCTTTCTTT. Protein sequence: CASSSRGGARKAFF.

This clonotype came up many times. This sequence joins TRBV7-6 and TRBJ2-5; 7 positions agree with TRBD2. The V gene's germline CDR1 is SGHVS and CDR2 FNYEAQ. V lost 3 bases, J lost 2 bases, and 6 bases stayed unmatched. This CDR3 region has 15 residues. The CDR3 spells CASSFAGEIQETQYF. CDR3 nucleotide sequence: TGTGCCAGCAGCTTTGCGGGAGAGATACAAGAGACCCAGTACTTC.

This clonotype showed up many times. V and J are TRBV10-3 and TRBJ1-1; D ambiguous. The V and J ends lost 6 bases and 14 bases respectively, with 22 bases between them. The length of the CDR3 is 13 residues. CDR1 and CDR2 from the germline V gene are ENHRY and SYGVKD. The DNA for the CDR3 is TGTGCCATCAGGGAAACGGGGATCCTCACCATCTTCTTT. Translating it yields CAIRETGILTIFF.

This clonotype was detected only a few times. The genes are TRBV20-1 and TRBJ2-7; 12 nucleotides line up with TRBD1. From germline, CDR1 is DFQATT and CDR2 SNEGSKA (reference sequence). CDR3 length equals 14 residues. Trimming at V came to 2 bases and at J to 5 bases, leaving 4 bases not matched to a gene. The CDR3 coding sequence is TGCAGTGCTAGACCGGGACAGGGGGCCCACGAGCAGTACTTC. Translated: CSARPGQGAHEQYF.

This sequence joins TRBV14 and TRBJ1-1; 8 nucleotides align to TRBD1. From germline, CDR1 is SGHDN and CDR2 FVKESK. There are 16 residues in the CDR3. Trimming removed 0 bases from V and 1 base from J; junction bases left unmatched: 4. The CDR3 DNA follows: TGTGCCAGCAGCCAAGATAGGACAGGGTGGAACACTGAAGCTTTCTTT. Protein: CASSQDRTGWNTEAFF. Full variable domain (outside the CDR3, taken from reference TRBV14 and TRBJ1-1): EAGVTQFPSHSVIEKGQTVTLRCDPISGHDNLYWYRRVMGKEIKFLLHFVKESKQDESGMPNNRFLAERTGGTYSTLKVQPAELEDSGVYFCASSQDRTGWNTEAFFGQGTRLTVV.

A note on this clonotype: The junction departs from germline at one end; a sequencing error may be responsible. The CDR3 sequence is CSATPSGGPYKQYF. CDR3 coding DNA: TGCAGTGCTACTCCCTCTGGCGGTCCCTACAAGCAGTACTTC. The gene calls are TRBV20-1 and TRBJ2-7; D not certain. This CDR3 is built from 14 residues. The V gene's germline CDR1 is DFQATT and CDR2 SNEGSKA (reference sequence).

In its sample, this clonotype was seen once. This chain uses TRBV29-1 with TRBJ2-2; a weak D match, TRBD1 (6 bases). The V and J ends lost 4 bases and 2 bases respectively, with 17 bases between them. The germline CDR1 and CDR2 sequences are SQVTM and ANQGSEA. The CDR3 extends over 16 amino acids. The CDR3 here is CSVAGTGTKNTGELFF. The CDR3 nucleotides read TGCAGCGTTGCCGGAACCGGGACAAAAAACACCGGGGAGCTGTTTTTT.

This chain links TRBV24-1 with TRBJ1-2; D not resolved. Germline V CDR1 and CDR2: KGHDR, SFDVKD. The CDR3 has 16 amino acids. V dropped 1 base and J dropped 2 bases, with 13 bases sitting between them. For the CDR3, the DNA is TGTGCCACCAGTGATTTCAACAGCTTTGAAAACTATGGCTACACCTTC. Its translation is CATSDFNSFENYGYTF.